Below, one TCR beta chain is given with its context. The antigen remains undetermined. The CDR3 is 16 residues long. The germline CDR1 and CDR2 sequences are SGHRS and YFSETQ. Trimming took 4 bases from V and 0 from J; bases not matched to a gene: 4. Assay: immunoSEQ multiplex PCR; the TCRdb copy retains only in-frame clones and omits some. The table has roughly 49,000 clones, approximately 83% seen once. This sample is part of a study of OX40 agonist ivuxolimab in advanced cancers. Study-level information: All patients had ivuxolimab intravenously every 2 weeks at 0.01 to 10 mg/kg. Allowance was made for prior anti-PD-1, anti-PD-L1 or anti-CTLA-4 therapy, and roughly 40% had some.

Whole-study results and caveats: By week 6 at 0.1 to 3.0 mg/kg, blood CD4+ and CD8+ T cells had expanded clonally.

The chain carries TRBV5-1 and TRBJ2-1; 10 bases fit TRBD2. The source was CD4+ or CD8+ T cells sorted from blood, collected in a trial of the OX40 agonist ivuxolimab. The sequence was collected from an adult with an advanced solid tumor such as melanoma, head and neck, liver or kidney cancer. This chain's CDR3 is CASSTQRGGSYNEQFF. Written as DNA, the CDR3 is TGCGCCAGCAGCACCCAGCGGGGGGGCTCCTACAATGAGCAGTTCTTC.